This T cell receptor beta chain was captured in a study of shared clonotypes between healthy human individuals. Across the whole study: Researchers assigned three CD4 naive, three CD4 memory, two CD8 naive and one CD8 memory plate to each donor.

Running of the assay took place at deep level. The authors' processing: Without quality scores, immunoSEQ junctional reads could not be filtered like full-length reads. Libraries were prepared by immunoSEQ multiplex PCR; TCRdb keeps only in-frame clonotypes and omits some of them. That table gives V, J and clone size, and the DNA gave D and trimming. This table holds roughly 2.1 million clones, under 95% found once. Naive CD8 cells comprised CD45RO-negative, CCR7-positively selected cells, excluding terminally differentiated effector memory CD45RA+ cells. Donors comprised only Caucasian adults living in Nashville, Tennessee. The germline V gene encodes CDR1 ENHRY and CDR2 SYGVKD. After removal of 8 bases from V and 8 bases from J, the junction contained 7 bases not matched to a gene. The CDR3 contains 13 residues.

This chain connects TRBV10-3 to TRBJ1-2, with 11 bases that match TRBD1. The receptor was isolated from a young man in good health. Some clones in this sample may be carry-over from other donors' samples. The material sequenced was naive CD8+ T cells from PBMCs. CDR3 loop: CAIPGQGAKGYTF. CDR3 nucleotides: TGTGCCATCCCAGGACAGGGGGCGAAGGGCTACACCTTC.